This TCR beta chain derives from a study of T cells in Graves' hyperthyroidism and ophthalmopathy. Trimming stripped 5 bases from V and 3 bases from J, with 13 bases between. The germline V gene encodes CDR1 SGHNT and CDR2 YENEEA. The CDR3 runs 14 residues. Each diagnosis drew on symptoms, thyroxine, TRAb, thyroid ultrasound and orbital computed tomography findings. What was amplified from RNA transcripts were TCR beta CDR3 regions. Initially, a first-round RT-PCR of the TCR CDR3 employed the HTBI primer set. TCRdb processed the multiplex PCR reads anew with MiXCR; each CDR3 protein has one entry. The table lists about 200,000 distinct CDR3 sequences, around 17% of them singletons.

This chain uses TRBV11-3 with TRBJ1-2; D is uncertain. Material: blood. This clonotype was sampled from a man in his forties with Graves' hyperthyroidism. The CDR3 sequence: CASSQDLGDYGYTF. Written as DNA, the CDR3 is TGTGCCAGCAGCCAAGATCTAGGTGACTATGGCTACACCTTC.